Sequencing of this TCR beta chain was carried out in a study of early T cells in non-severe SARS-CoV-2 infection. Overall study: Whole-blood bulk RNA, unsorted, was sequenced, and chains were unpaired.

Using its own MiXCR run on the 5' RACE reads, TCRdb lists one record per CDR3 protein. The table has more than 90,000 distinct CDR3 sequences, roughly 13% seen once. This CDR3 contains 16 residues. Between the trimmed V and J ends, which lost 1 base and 0 bases, there was a span of 9 bases. Germline assignment: CDR1 SGHAT and CDR2 FQNNGV. Sample: whole blood. The V and J genes are TRBV11-2 and TRBJ2-2; D is unresolved. This sequence originates from an adult who was a healthcare worker with PCR-confirmed SARS-CoV-2 infection or an uninfected control (not recorded which). In DNA form, the CDR3 reads TGTGCCAGCAGCTTAGTGGGTTTTTCGAACACCGGGGAGCTGTTTTTT. This gives the protein CASSLVGFSNTGELFF.